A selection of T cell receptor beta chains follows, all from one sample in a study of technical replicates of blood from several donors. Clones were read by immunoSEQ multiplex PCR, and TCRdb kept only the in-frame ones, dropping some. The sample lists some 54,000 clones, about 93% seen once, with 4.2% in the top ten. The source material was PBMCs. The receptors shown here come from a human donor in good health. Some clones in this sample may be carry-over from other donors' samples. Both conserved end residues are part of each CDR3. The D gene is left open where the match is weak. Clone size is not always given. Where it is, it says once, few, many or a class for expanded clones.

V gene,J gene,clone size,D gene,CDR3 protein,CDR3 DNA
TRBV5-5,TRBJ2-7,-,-,CASNLDRRVAYF,TGTGCCAGCAACCTAGACCGCAGGGTTGCGTACTTC
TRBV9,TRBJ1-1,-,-,CASSDTGLNTEAFF,TGTGCCAGCAGCGACACAGGGTTGAACACTGAAGCTTTCTTT
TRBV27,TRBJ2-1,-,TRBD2,CASSLKKAGGRNNEQFF,TGTGCCAGCAGTTTAAAAAAGGCGGGAGGCCGAAACAATGAGCAGTTCTTC
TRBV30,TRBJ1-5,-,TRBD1,CAWAGTAQGQPQHF,TGTGCCTGGGCCGGGACAGCCCAGGGTCAGCCCCAGCATTTT
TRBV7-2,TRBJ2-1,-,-,CASSLRQAYNEQFF,TGTGCCAGCAGCTTAAGACAGGCGTACAACGAGCAGTTCTTC
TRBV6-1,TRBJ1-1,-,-,CASDSGAKTGEAFF,TGTGCCAGCGATTCCGGCGCTAAGACGGGTGAAGCTTTCTTT
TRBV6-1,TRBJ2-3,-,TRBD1,CASSGTGQDTDTQYF,TGTGCCAGCAGTGGAACGGGACAGGACACAGATACGCAGTATTTT
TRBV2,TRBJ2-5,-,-,CASRGPGIQETQYF,TGTGCCAGCAGGGGGCCGGGCATCCAAGAGACCCAGTACTTC
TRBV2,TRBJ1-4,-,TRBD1,CASRDRGHEKLFF,TGTGCCAGCAGGGACAGGGGGCATGAAAAACTGTTTTTT
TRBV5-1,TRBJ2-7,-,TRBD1,CASGDSSTYEQYF,TGCGCCAGCGGGGACAGTTCAACCTACGAGCAGTACTTC
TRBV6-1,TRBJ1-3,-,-,CASSDPVFGNTIYF,TGTGCCAGCAGTGATCCGGTTTTCGGAAACACCATATATTTT
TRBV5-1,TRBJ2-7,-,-,CASSSLQGGVEQYF,TGCGCCAGCAGCTCACTACAGGGAGGGGTCGAGCAGTACTTC
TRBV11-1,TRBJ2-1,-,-,CASSLVRNEQFF,TGTGCCAGCAGCTTAGTGCGGAATGAGCAGTTCTTC
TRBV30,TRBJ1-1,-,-,CAWSVRKGAEAFF,TGTGCCTGGAGTGTGAGAAAAGGGGCAGAAGCTTTCTTT
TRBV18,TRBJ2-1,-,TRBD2,CASSPTLADLNEQFF,TGTGCCAGCTCACCCACACTAGCGGACCTAAATGAGCAGTTCTTC
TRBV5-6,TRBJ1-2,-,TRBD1,CASSLQGGVNYGYTF,TGTGCCAGCAGTTTACAGGGGGGGGTTAACTATGGCTACACCTTC
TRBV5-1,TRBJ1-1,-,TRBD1,CASSPVDRGWNTEAFF,TGCGCCAGCAGCCCGGTGGACAGGGGATGGAACACTGAAGCTTTCTTT
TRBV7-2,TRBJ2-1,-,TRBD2,CASRRTSGGVWEQFF,TGTGCCAGCAGAAGGACTAGCGGGGGGGTTTGGGAGCAGTTCTTC
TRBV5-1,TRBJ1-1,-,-,CASSLGQGITEAFF,TGCGCCAGCAGCTTGGGGCAGGGGATCACTGAAGCTTTCTTT
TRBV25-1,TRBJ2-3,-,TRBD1,CASSLRDSPGDTQYF,TGTGCCAGCAGTCTCCGGGACAGTCCTGGAGATACGCAGTATTTT
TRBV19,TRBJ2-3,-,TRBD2,CASSMGGFTQYF,TGTGCCAGTAGTATGGGGGGGTTTACGCAGTATTTT
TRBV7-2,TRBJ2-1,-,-,CASSLRINEQFF,TGTGCCAGCAGCTTGAGAATAAATGAGCAGTTCTTC
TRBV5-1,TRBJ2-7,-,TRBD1,CASSGLQGGRSEQYF,TGCGCCAGCAGCGGGTTACAGGGGGGTAGATCCGAGCAGTACTTC
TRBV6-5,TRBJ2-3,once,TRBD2,CASSYTRLAGPDTQYF,TGTGCCAGCAGTTACACCAGACTAGCGGGACCAGATACGCAGTATTTT
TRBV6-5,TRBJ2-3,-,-,CASTTGTSKDTQYF,TGTGCCAGCACCACCGGGACATCAAAAGATACGCAGTATTTT
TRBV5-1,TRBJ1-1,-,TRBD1,CASSRDSPVNTEAFF,TGCGCCAGCAGCAGGGACAGTCCCGTGAACACTGAAGCTTTCTTT
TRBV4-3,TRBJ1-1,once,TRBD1,CASSQDLRGRGNTEAFF,TGCGCCAGCAGCCAAGATCTCAGGGGGCGAGGGAACACTGAAGCTTTCTTT
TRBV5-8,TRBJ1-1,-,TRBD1,CASSKVRTGVTEAFF,TGTGCCAGCAGCAAGGTGCGGACAGGGGTCACTGAAGCTTTCTTT
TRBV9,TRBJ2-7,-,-,CASSVGTYPYEQYF,TGTGCCAGCAGCGTAGGCACTTACCCCTACGAGCAGTACTTC
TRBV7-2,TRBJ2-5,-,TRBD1,CASSPTGGAVKTQYF,TGTGCCAGCAGTCCGACAGGGGGCGCGGTGAAGACCCAGTACTTC
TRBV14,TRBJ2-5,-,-,CASSQQAGGGLQETQYF,TGTGCCAGCAGCCAACAAGCGGGCGGGGGCCTCCAAGAGACCCAGTACTTC
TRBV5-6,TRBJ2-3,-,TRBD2,CASSLSSSGRAGDTQYF,TGTGCCAGCAGCTTGTCATCCAGCGGGAGGGCCGGAGATACGCAGTATTTT
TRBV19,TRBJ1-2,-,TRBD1,CASSSSGQGSGYTF,TGTGCCAGTAGTTCATCGGGACAGGGATCTGGCTACACCTTC
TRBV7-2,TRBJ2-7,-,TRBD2,CASSFGGGFYEQYF,TGTGCCAGCAGCTTTGGCGGGGGGTTCTACGAGCAGTACTTC
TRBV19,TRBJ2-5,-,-,CATTRGAGVGEETQYF,TGTGCCACCACTCGAGGGGCAGGGGTAGGAGAAGAGACCCAGTACTTC
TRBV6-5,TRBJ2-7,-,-,CASSYSGGGPDEQYF,TGTGCCAGCAGTTACTCAGGGGGAGGGCCCGACGAGCAGTACTTC
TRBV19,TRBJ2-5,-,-,CASSIRETQYF,TGTGCCAGTAGTATACGGGAGACCCAGTACTTC
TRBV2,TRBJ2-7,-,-,CASSNTRSSYEQYF,TGTGCCAGCAGTAATACACGGAGCTCCTACGAGCAGTACTTC